Listed here are 32 T cell receptor beta chains from one sample, sequenced in a study of T cell responses to AZD1222 COVID-19 vaccine. Method: immunoSEQ multiplex PCR; TCRdb's copy keeps in-frame clones and lacks some. This table holds over 100,000 clones, around 93% found once. The material sequenced was peripheral blood, taken on day 0 of AZD1222 vaccination. The receptors come from an adult in good health.

The chain employs TRBV5-1 and TRBJ2-5; possible D gene TRBD2, 6 bases. V lost 0 bases and J 2 bases, leaving 17 bases between the germline ends. The CDR3 covers 17 residues. Germline CDR1 and CDR2: SGHRS and YFSETQ. CDR3 DNA sequence: TGCGCCAGCAGCTTGGCCCCAACTGGGGGGAGGCAAGAGACCCAGTACTTC. It is translated as CASSLAPTGGRQETQYF.

The chain combines TRBV7-9 with TRBJ2-3, with unresolved D. This CDR3 is 15 amino acids long. V was clipped by 5 bases and J by 1 base, with 13 bases between them. Germline CDR1 and CDR2: SEHNR and FQNEAQ (reference sequence). CDR3 sequence reads: CASSLEPVGTDTQYF. CDR3 in DNA: TGTGCCAGCAGCCTCGAGCCGGTGGGCACAGATACGCAGTATTTT.

The sample holds a few counts of this clone. The genes are TRBV18 and TRBJ1-6; weak D call: TRBD1 (5 bases). Trimming took 2 bases from V and 8 from J, leaving 10 bases between them. Germline loops: CDR1 KGHSH, CDR2 LQKENI. The CDR3 loop spans 14 amino acids. CDR3 nucleotide sequence: TGTGCCAGCTCACCAGGAGGGGCCGATTCACCCCTCCACTTT. Protein product: CASSPGGADSPLHF.

This chain uses TRBV5-6 with TRBJ2-1; D is possibly TRBD1 or TRBD2 (6 bases each). CDR1 is SGHDT, CDR2 YYEEEE, per germline. The CDR3 runs 15 residues. Trimming stripped 4 bases from V and 9 bases from J, with 20 bases between. CDR3 sequence: CASSPRGRGETEQFF. DNA for the CDR3: TGTGCCAGCAGCCCGCGGGGAAGGGGGGAGACTGAGCAGTTCTTC.

The chain employs TRBV9 and TRBJ2-3; 7 bases are a match to TRBD2. V lost 0 bases to trimming and J lost 3 bases; unmatched junction nucleotides: 4. The CDR3 consists of 15 residues. Per germline, CDR1 SGDLS and CDR2 YYNGEE. CDR3 bases: TGTGCCAGCAGCGTAGTCCCAGCGGGAACAGATACGCAGTATTTT. This gives the protein CASSVVPAGTDTQYF. Full variable domain (outside the CDR3, taken from reference TRBV9 and TRBJ2-3): DSGVTQTPKHLITATGQRVTLRCSPRSGDLSVYWYQQSLDQGLQFLIQYYNGEERAKGNILERFSAQQFPDLHSELNLSSLELGDSALYFCASSVVPAGTDTQYFGPGTRLTVL.

The chain couples TRBV2 to TRBJ1-1; no clear D. CDR3 size: 12 residues. The V and J ends lost 5 bases and 2 bases respectively, with 6 bases between them. Germline V gives CDR1 SNHLY, CDR2 FYNNEI. The CDR3 DNA follows: TGTGCCAGCAGTCCCTACAACACTGAAGCTTTCTTT. Translating gives CASSPYNTEAFF. Together with reference TRBV2 and TRBJ1-1, the CDR3 gives the full variable domain: EPEVTQTPSHQVTQMGQEVILRCVPISNHLYFYWYRQILGQKVEFLVSFYNNEISEKSEIFDDQFSVERPDGSNFTLKIRSTKLEDSAMYFCASSPYNTEAFFGQGTRLTVV.

J is TRBJ2-4 and V is TRBV19, with 8 bases aligning to TRBD1. CDR3 length: 16 amino acids. CDR1 and CDR2 (germline): LNHDA, SQIVND (reference sequence). V lost 5 bases to trimming and J lost 1 base; unmatched junction nucleotides: 7. CDR3 in DNA: TGTGCCAGTAGTTCGGGGACAGGATCGGCCAAAAACATTCAGTACTTC. It yields the protein CASSSGTGSAKNIQYF.

V gene TRBV6-1 combines with J gene TRBJ2-2; D is perhaps TRBD2 (7 bases). The CDR3 totals 12 residues. Germline V gene data show CDR1 as MNHNS and CDR2 as SASEGT. Trimming took off 3 bases at V and 13 bases at J, with 12 bases between the two ends. CDR3 residues: CASSDQGRGLFF. The CDR3 nucleotides read TGTGCCAGCAGTGACCAGGGGAGGGGGCTGTTTTTT.

The genes are TRBV18 and TRBJ1-1; D is ambiguous. V lost 1 base and J 5 bases, leaving 14 bases between the germline ends. CDR3 length: 15 residues. From germline, CDR1 is KGHSH and CDR2 LQKENI. The CDR3 coding sequence is TGTGCCAGCTCACCACTCGACGCGGGTGGGACTGAAGCTTTCTTT. This translates into CASSPLDAGGTEAFF.

This clone appeared once. The gene calls are TRBV7-9 and TRBJ1-5, with D perhaps matching TRBD1 (5 bases). CDR1 and CDR2 (germline): SEHNR, FQNEAQ (reference sequence). Trimming cost V 5 bases and J 4 bases, with 9 bases left between them. The CDR3 has 13 amino acids. CDR3 residues: CASSAGGNQPQHF. As DNA, the CDR3 is TGTGCCAGCAGCGCGGGGGGGAATCAGCCCCAGCATTTT.

This clone is a singleton in its sample. This chain links TRBV5-1 with TRBJ2-2, with TRBD1 identical over 7 bases. CDR1 is SGHRS and CDR2 is YFSETQ in the germline V gene. The CDR3 extends over 14 amino acids. V was pared by 6 bases and J by 2 bases, with 4 bases of the junction left unmatched. The CDR3 DNA follows: TGCGCCAGCAACCGGGACAGTAACACCGGGGAGCTGTTTTTT. As protein: CASNRDSNTGELFF.

V and J are TRBV7-9 and TRBJ2-7, with 11 bases fitting TRBD1. With 4 bases clipped from V and 4 bases from J, the junction kept 15 bases outside the gene matches. The CDR3 has 18 residues. Germline lookup yields CDR1 SEHNR and CDR2 FQNEAQ (reference sequence). CDR3 nucleotides: TGTGCCAGCAGCTCCCGTGGTTTAAGGGACAGGGGGGAGTACGAGCAGTACTTC. Protein: CASSSRGLRDRGEYEQYF.

This chain links TRBV5-4 with TRBJ2-2; D is possibly TRBD2 (6 bases). Germline V CDR1 and CDR2: SGHNT, YYREEE (reference sequence). V was clipped by 5 bases and J by 6 bases, with 20 bases between them. CDR3 length: 16 amino acids. This CDR3 is CASSPAGGDWAGELFF. CDR3 coding DNA: TGTGCCAGCAGTCCCGCGGGCGGGGACTGGGCCGGGGAGCTGTTTTTT. Full variable domain (rest looked up from reference TRBV5-4 and TRBJ2-2): ETGVTQSPTHLIKTRGQQVTLRCSSQSGHNTVSWYQQALGQGPQFIFQYYREEENGRGNFPPRFSGLQFPNYSSELNVNALELDDSALYLCASSPAGGDWAGELFFGEGSRLTVL.

The chain has TRBV19 and TRBJ1-1; 11 nucleotides align to TRBD1. The CDR3 extends over 16 amino acids. The trim removed 8 bases at V and 1 base at J, leaving 9 bases unmatched. Germline lookup yields CDR1 LNHDA and CDR2 SQIVND (reference sequence). CDR3 sequence reads: CASCLGTGGRNTEAFF. CDR3 DNA sequence: TGTGCCAGTTGCCTAGGGACAGGGGGAAGGAACACTGAAGCTTTCTTT.

V gene TRBV19 combines with J gene TRBJ1-6, with TRBD1 matching 9 bases. The CDR3 loop spans 16 amino acids. Germline CDR1 and CDR2: LNHDA and SQIVND (reference sequence). The J segment lost 6 bases and the V segment lost 5 bases, leaving 8 bases of the junction unmatched. The CDR3 sequence is CASSFPGQGSNSPLHF. The CDR3 DNA reads TGTGCCAGTAGTTTCCCGGGACAGGGTAGTAATTCACCCCTCCACTTT.

CDR3 coding DNA: TGTGCCACCAGCAGAGATCGGGATCAGGGGTCCCTAAATTCACCCCTCCACTTT. This sequence encodes CATSRDRDQGSLNSPLHF. The chain recombines TRBV15 with TRBJ1-6; tentatively, D is TRBD1 (6 bases). This CDR3 region has 18 residues. Germline V gene lookup returns CDR1 LNHNV and CDR2 YYDKDF (reference sequence). V gave up 0 bases and J gave up 7 bases, with 19 bases separating them.

The gene calls are TRBV28 and TRBJ1-2; D possibly corresponds to TRBD1 (5 bases). V lost 5 bases and J lost 8, with 18 bases in between. This CDR3 is 14 amino acids long. The germline gives CDR1 MDHEN, CDR2 SYDVKM. The CDR3 loop reads CASSTRGRGIGYTF. CDR3 sequence (DNA): TGTGCCAGCAGTACCCGCGGCCGGGGGATCGGCTACACCTTC.

CDR3 DNA: TGTGCCAGCAGCTGGGGGGGGAGCAATCAGCCCCAGCATTTT. Translating gives CASSWGGSNQPQHF. The chain is built from TRBV7-8 and TRBJ1-5, with D perhaps TRBD1 (5 bases). This CDR3 is 14 amino acids long. The germline V gene encodes CDR1 SGHVS and CDR2 FQNEAQ. V dropped 4 bases and J dropped 1 base, with 8 bases sitting between them. Full variable domain (missing parts from reference TRBV7-8 and TRBJ1-5): GAGVSQSPRYKVAKRGQDVALRCDPISGHVSLFWYQQALGQGPEFLTYFQNEAQLDKSGLPSDRFFAERPEGSVSTLKIQRTQQEDSAVYLCASSWGGSNQPQHFGDGTRLSIL.

This clone showed up just once. This chain links TRBV6-5 with TRBJ2-7; D possibly corresponds to TRBD1 (5 bases). CDR3 size: 13 residues. CDR1 is MNHEY, CDR2 SVGAGI, per germline. V was shortened by 6 bases and J by 4 bases, with 13 bases between the two germline ends. The CDR3 loop reads CASSLGQQYEQYF. CDR3 DNA sequence: TGTGCCAGCAGCCTCGGACAACAATACGAGCAGTACTTC.

The J gene is TRBJ1-2, the V gene TRBV15; 7 bases map to TRBD1. CDR3 size: 15 residues. Germline loops: CDR1 LNHNV, CDR2 YYDKDF (reference sequence). The ends lost 0 bases at V and 8 bases at J; junction bases unmatched: 9. The CDR3 bases are TGTGCCACCAGCAGAGAAAATAGACAGGGTAGGGGCTACACCTTC. Translated: CATSRENRQGRGYTF.

The chain carries TRBV29-1 and TRBJ1-1, with D hard to call. The germline CDR1 and CDR2 sequences are SQVTM and ANQGSEA. The CDR3 sequence is 12 residues long. V lost 6 bases, J lost 6 bases, and 14 bases lay in between. For the CDR3, the DNA is TGCAGCGTGGGCAGTTTGAGGTCTGAAGCTTTCTTT. This gives the protein CSVGSLRSEAFF.

The rearrangement links TRBV30 to TRBJ2-7; 12 positions agree with TRBD2. Germline V gene data show CDR1 as GTSNPN and CDR2 as SVGIG (reference sequence). The CDR3 length is 13 residues. CDR3 residues: CAAGASGRDEQYF. CDR3 DNA: TGTGCTGCCGGGGCTAGCGGGAGGGACGAGCAGTACTTC.

The chain couples TRBV21-1 to TRBJ1-1. TRBV21-1 is reported as a pseudogene. The CDR3 spans 15 residues. The CDR3 protein is CASSKAGAMNTEAFF. The CDR3 region has the DNA TGTGCCAGCAGCAAAGCTGGCGCAATGAACACTGAAGCTTTCTTT.

The V call is TRBV11-2, the J call TRBJ2-1; D is unclear. V was cut by 2 bases and J by 7 bases, with 6 bases left in between. The CDR3 sequence is 12 residues long. The V gene's germline CDR1 is SGHAT and CDR2 FQNNGV. The CDR3 here is CASSLMKNEQFF. CDR3 nucleotide sequence: TGTGCCAGCAGCTTAATGAAGAATGAGCAGTTCTTC.

V usage is TRBV10-3 and J usage is TRBJ1-5; possible D gene TRBD1, 5 bases. CDR3 length equals 14 residues. The germline V and J ends were trimmed by 2 bases and 3 bases, with 8 bases remaining between them. Germline V gene data show CDR1 as ENHRY and CDR2 as SYGVKD. The CDR3, as DNA: TGTGCCATCAGTGAGCAGGGAAACAATCAGCCCCAGCATTTT. Translating it yields CAISEQGNNQPQHF.

The chain's CDR3 is CASSDAGQGNTGELFF. CDR3 coding DNA: TGTGCCAGCAGTGACGCGGGACAGGGAAACACCGGGGAGCTGTTTTTT. The chain combines TRBV25-1 with TRBJ2-2; 9 bases are shared with TRBD1. Looked up from germline, CDR1 is MGHDK and CDR2 is SYGVNS. V lost 3 bases, J lost 2 bases, and 4 bases stayed unmatched. There are 16 residues in the CDR3. Looking up the rest from reference TRBV25-1 and TRBJ2-2 gives the full variable domain: EADIYQTPRYLVIGTGKKITLECSQTMGHDKMYWYQQDPGMELHLIHYSYGVNSTEKGDLSSESTVSRIRTEHFPLTLESARPSHTSQYLCASSDAGQGNTGELFFGEGSRLTVL.

This chain links TRBV23-1 with TRBJ2-5; D assignment may be TRBD1 or TRBD2 (5 bases each). TRBV23-1 is filed as an ORF, its function uncertain. Trimming took 3 bases from V and 1 from J, leaving 33 bases between them. The CDR3 consists of 22 residues. CDR3 sequence reads: CASSHSSGALPSWVSFQETQYF. The CDR3 DNA reads TGCGCCAGCAGTCATTCCTCCGGGGCCCTTCCTTCGTGGGTAAGTTTCCAAGAGACCCAGTACTTC.

The sample holds one count of this clone. The chain carries TRBV24-1 and TRBJ1-5; 7 bases line up with TRBD1. Germline trimming cut 4 bases from V and 0 bases from J; bases unmatched to any gene: 5. There are 16 residues in the CDR3. The germline V gene has CDR1 KGHDR and CDR2 SFDVKD. CDR3 in amino acids: CATSDTGTASNQPQHF. The CDR3 region has the DNA TGTGCCACCAGTGACACCGGGACAGCTAGCAATCAGCCCCAGCATTTT.

The V and J genes are TRBV7-2 and TRBJ1-2; TRBD1 matches 7 bases. Germline assignment: CDR1 SGHTA and CDR2 FQGNSA. J lost 8 bases, V lost 5 bases, and 17 bases had no gene match. The CDR3 sequence is 16 residues long. CDR3 DNA: TGTGCCAGCAGCACGACAGGGACGACCACTTCTGAAGGCTACACCTTC. This translates into CASSTTGTTTSEGYTF.

The V gene is TRBV7-3, the J gene TRBJ1-2; D unresolved. Trimming took 5 bases from V and 7 from J, leaving 14 bases between them. The CDR3 is 13 amino acids. Germline V gene sequence: CDR1 SGHTA, CDR2 FQGTGA. The chain's CDR3 is CASSPGPPGGYTF. The CDR3 DNA sequence: TGTGCCAGCAGCCCCGGACCTCCGGGTGGCTACACCTTC.

CDR3: CATSSRSTVGGYTF. The CDR3 DNA reads TGTGCCACCAGCTCGCGTTCGACAGTGGGAGGCTACACCTTC. The V and J genes are TRBV15 and TRBJ1-2, with D tentatively TRBD1 (5 bases). V was clipped by 5 bases and J by 8 bases, with 18 bases between them. The CDR3 is 14 amino acids. Germline lookup yields CDR1 LNHNV and CDR2 YYDKDF (reference sequence).

The V and J genes are TRBV10-1 and TRBJ1-2; 10 bases fit TRBD1. The CDR3 is 15 amino acids. Germline V gene sequence: CDR1 WNHNN, CDR2 SYGVQD (reference sequence). After removal of 5 bases from V and 3 bases from J, the junction contained 6 bases not matched to a gene. This chain's CDR3 is CASSPGQGSDYGYTF. Written as DNA, the CDR3 is TGCGCCAGCAGTCCGGGACAGGGGTCTGACTATGGCTACACCTTC.